These 21 T cell receptor beta chains were all obtained from the same sample, sequenced in a study of shared clonotypes between healthy human individuals. Positive CCR7 selection of CD45RO-negative cells yielded the naive CD8 cells, and terminally differentiated effector memory CD45RA+ cells were excluded. TCRdb's table, derived via immunoSEQ multiplex PCR, lists solely in-frame clones and lacks some. The repertoire holds over 2 million clones, over 85% seen once, with around 1.1% in the top ten. The sample was naive CD8+ T cells sorted from blood. The receptor set was obtained from a man in his late teens or twenties in good health.

This clone was counted a single time. This chain connects TRBV11-2 to TRBJ1-3; D is unclear. This CDR3 has 15 amino acids. Germline CDR1 and CDR2: SGHAT and FQNNGV. Trimming shortened V by 3 bases and J by 0 bases, and 9 bases separated the two germline ends. CDR3 nucleotide sequence: TGTGCCAGCAGCTTCGGACCGCTCTCTGGAAACACCATATATTTT. This codes for CASSFGPLSGNTIYF. The variable domain in full, with the rest retrieved from reference TRBV11-2 and TRBJ1-3, is EAGVAQSPRYKIIEKRQSVAFWCNPISGHATLYWYQQILGQGPKLLIQFQNNGVVDDSQLPKDRFSAERLKGVDSTLKIQPAKLEDSAVYLCASSFGPLSGNTIYFGEGSWLTVV.

This sequence joins TRBV10-1 and TRBJ2-7, with D perhaps matching TRBD1 or TRBD2 (5 bases each). Between the trimmed V and J ends, which lost 4 bases and 0 bases, there was a span of 10 bases. The germline V gene encodes CDR1 WNHNN and CDR2 SYGVQD (reference sequence). The CDR3 has 14 residues. DNA for the CDR3: TGCGCCAGCAGTGGGAACGGGGCCTCCTACGAGCAGTACTTC. The encoded protein is CASSGNGASYEQYF.

This chain connects TRBV4-3 to TRBJ2-1; 9 bases agree with TRBD2. CDR1 is LGHNA and CDR2 is YSLEER in the germline V gene. V was clipped by 0 bases and J by 6 bases; unmatched bases: 3. The CDR3 covers 15 residues. The CDR3 nucleotides read TGCGCCAGCAGCCAAGATCCGACTAGCGGCAATGAGCAGTTCTTC. It specifies CASSQDPTSGNEQFF.

The V and J genes are TRBV9 and TRBJ2-5, with D possibly being TRBD1 (5 bases). Germline lookup yields CDR1 SGDLS and CDR2 YYNGEE. The CDR3 contains 15 residues. V lost 0 bases to trimming and J lost 1 base, with 10 bases between them. The DNA of the CDR3 is TGTGCCAGCAGCGTAGATGGGGCTATCCAAGAGACCCAGTACTTC. Its protein is CASSVDGAIQETQYF.

The CDR3 sequence is CAIRGTGKETQYF. The CDR3 coding sequence is TGTGCCATCAGAGGGACAGGGAAAGAGACCCAGTACTTC. This chain links TRBV10-3 with TRBJ2-5; 9 bases match TRBD1. In germline, CDR1 is ENHRY, CDR2 SYGVKD. The length of the CDR3 is 13 residues. V dropped 6 bases and J dropped 3; count of bases not matched to a gene: 2.

The V call is TRBV27, the J call TRBJ2-7; maybe TRBD1 (6 bases). The germline V gene has CDR1 MNHEY and CDR2 SMNVEV (reference sequence). Trimming removed 5 bases from V and 5 bases from J, with 13 bases in between. CDR3 length equals 13 residues. CDR3 amino acids: CASSPFTGHEQYF. The DNA of the CDR3 is TGTGCCAGCAGTCCCTTCACAGGGCACGAGCAGTACTTC.

The chain employs TRBV13 and TRBJ2-7; 10 nucleotides match TRBD2. Germline values: CDR1 PRHDT, CDR2 FYEKMQ (reference sequence). This CDR3 contains 16 residues. With 4 bases clipped from V and 1 base from J, the junction kept 7 bases outside the gene matches. This chain's CDR3 is CASSSGLAVESYEQYF. The CDR3 region has the DNA TGTGCCAGCAGCTCCGGACTAGCGGTGGAATCCTACGAGCAGTACTTC.

The V and J genes are TRBV4-1 and TRBJ1-1; D remains unclear. This CDR3 comprises 13 residues. CDR1 and CDR2 (germline): MGHRA, YSYEKL. V dropped 2 bases and J dropped 5 bases, with 9 bases sitting between them. The CDR3 reads CASSQTQATEAFF. CDR3 nucleotides: TGCGCCAGCAGCCAAACCCAGGCGACTGAAGCTTTCTTT.

The rearrangement links TRBV14 to TRBJ2-2; D is unclear. The V gene lost 3 bases and the J gene lost 1 base, with 6 bases spanning the gap. The germline V gene has CDR1 SGHDN and CDR2 FVKESK. The CDR3 totals 14 residues. The CDR3 spells CASSQGMNTGELFF. As DNA, the CDR3 is TGTGCCAGCAGCCAGGGAATGAACACCGGGGAGCTGTTTTTT.

The count of this clone is one. The chain links TRBV28 to TRBJ1-4; the D is unclear. CDR3 size: 17 residues. The germline gives CDR1 MDHEN, CDR2 SYDVKM. Trimming stripped 5 bases from V and 5 bases from J, with 21 bases between. The CDR3 DNA follows: TGTGCCAGCAGTCCACCGAATGTTCAGGCCTCAAATGAAAAACTGTTTTTT. Residues: CASSPPNVQASNEKLFF.

This chain uses TRBV6-1 with TRBJ2-5; 8 bases line up with TRBD1. The ends lost 3 bases at V and 7 bases at J; junction bases unmatched: 7. This CDR3 is 14 amino acids long. Looked up from germline, CDR1 is MNHNS and CDR2 is SASEGT. CDR3 nucleotide sequence: TGTGCCAGCAGTGAGGCAGGGGGCCTTGTGACCCAGTACTTC. Its translation: CASSEAGGLVTQYF.

This chain joins TRBV5-6 and TRBJ2-7; D tentatively fits TRBD1 or TRBD2 (5 bases each). Germline-derived CDR1 and CDR2 are SGHDT and YYEEEE. V was trimmed by 0 bases and J by 3 bases, leaving 13 bases between them. The CDR3 spans 15 residues. DNA for the CDR3: TGTGCCAGCAGCTTGGCGACGGGACGCTACTACGAGCAGTACTTC. This gives the protein CASSLATGRYYEQYF.

The chain couples TRBV7-9 to TRBJ2-7; 8 bases align to TRBD1. The CDR3 runs to 15 residues. The V and J ends lost 5 bases and 3 bases, in that order; junction bases with no gene match: 9. Germline lookup yields CDR1 SEHNR and CDR2 FQNEAQ (reference sequence). The CDR3 protein is CASSHGQGQDYEQYF. DNA for the CDR3: TGTGCCAGCAGCCACGGACAGGGACAAGACTACGAGCAGTACTTC.

The rearrangement links TRBV27 to TRBJ1-5; TRBD1 matches 9 bases. CDR3 length equals 19 residues. With V trimmed by 4 bases and J by 1 base, 14 bases remained unmatched. Per the germline V gene, CDR1 is MNHEY and CDR2 is SMNVEV (reference sequence). The CDR3 DNA is TGTGCCAGCAGTTCTCTTCCCGGGACAGGGCAGGGGAGCAATCAGCCCCAGCATTTT. It is translated as CASSSLPGTGQGSNQPQHF.

The V call is TRBV6-5, the J call TRBJ2-2, with no clear D. CDR1 MNHEY and CDR2 SVGAGI come from the germline V gene. CDR3 size: 13 residues. V lost 4 bases, J lost 5 bases, and 8 bases lay in between. The CDR3 DNA is TGTGCCAGCAGTTCCCCTGGGACCGGGGAGCTGTTTTTT. It codes for CASSSPGTGELFF.

V is TRBV7-9 and J is TRBJ1-2, with a possible D match to TRBD1 (5 bases). CDR3 length equals 15 residues. The germline CDR1 and CDR2 sequences are SEHNR and FQNEAQ (reference sequence). V lost 5 bases and J lost 4, with 17 bases in between. The CDR3 nucleotides read TGTGCCAGCAGCCCCCCGCCCGGGACGGGCTATGGCTACACCTTC. Its protein is CASSPPPGTGYGYTF.

The chain joins TRBV4-1 to TRBJ2-5, with 7 bases lining up with TRBD1. The CDR3 has 15 amino acids. J gave up 3 bases and V 1 base, and 5 bases lay outside the gene matches. Germline lookup yields CDR1 MGHRA and CDR2 YSYEKL. The CDR3 sequence is CASSQGPGTEETQYF. In nucleotides, the CDR3 is TGCGCCAGCAGCCAAGGCCCGGGGACAGAAGAGACCCAGTACTTC.

The chain recombines TRBV5-4 with TRBJ2-3, with D possibly called TRBD1 or TRBD2 (6 bases each). Deletions cut 0 bases from V and 4 bases from J, with 12 bases between. Germline CDR1 SGHNT, CDR2 YYREEE (reference sequence). The CDR3 is 15 amino acids. The CDR3 region is CASSLDGGAPDTQYF. The CDR3 DNA reads as TGTGCCAGCAGCTTGGACGGGGGCGCCCCAGATACGCAGTATTTT.

The chain employs TRBV5-1 and TRBJ2-5, with D unclear. Trimming shortened V by 5 bases and J by 3 bases, and 8 bases separated the two germline ends. This CDR3 comprises 12 residues. Germline V lookup: CDR1 SGHRS, CDR2 YFSETQ. The CDR3 spells CASRSYEETQYF. In nucleotides, the CDR3 is TGCGCCAGCAGGTCGTACGAAGAGACCCAGTACTTC.

The rearrangement links TRBV18 to TRBJ2-7, with 7 nucleotides matching TRBD1. Per germline, CDR1 KGHSH and CDR2 LQKENI. With 3 bases clipped from V and 1 base from J, the junction kept 9 bases outside the gene matches. The CDR3 loop spans 16 amino acids. This CDR3 is CASSPSFSTGSYEQYF. CDR3 nucleotide sequence: TGTGCCAGCTCACCGAGCTTTTCGACAGGGTCCTACGAGCAGTACTTC.

This clone was recorded once. The J gene is TRBJ1-1, the V gene TRBV9; D is perhaps TRBD1 (5 bases). CDR3 size: 12 residues. Trimming shortened V by 3 bases and J by 8 bases, and 11 bases separated the two germline ends. Germline lookup yields CDR1 SGDLS and CDR2 YYNGEE. The CDR3 sequence: CASSAGGIEAFF. In nucleotides, the CDR3 is TGTGCCAGCAGCGCCGGGGGGATAGAAGCTTTCTTT. The variable domain in full, completed from reference TRBV9 and TRBJ1-1, reads DSGVTQTPKHLITATGQRVTLRCSPRSGDLSVYWYQQSLDQGLQFLIQYYNGEERAKGNILERFSAQQFPDLHSELNLSSLELGDSALYFCASSAGGIEAFFGQGTRLTVV.